Below, 30 T cell receptor beta chains from the same sample are listed, as sequenced in a study of a mutant IDH1 vaccine in newly diagnosed glioma. Measured with immunoSEQ multiplex PCR; TCRdb has only the in-frame clones, and not every one. The sample has tens of thousands of clones, around four fifths seen once; the top ten hold approximately 7%. As to time point: baseline, week 1 (first vaccination visit). The treatment is: pre-vaccination baseline after standard-of-care therapy. The input for sequencing was PBMCs, taken from a glioma patient treated with radiotherapy, temozolomide or both. The origin of the receptors is a woman aged 45-60 years with glioma.

This chain connects TRBV19 to TRBJ2-7; tentative D call: TRBD2 (5 bases). CDR1 is LNHDA and CDR2 is SQIVND in the germline V gene (reference sequence). Trimming took off 3 bases at V and 7 bases at J, with 13 bases between the two ends. There are 13 residues in the CDR3. DNA for the CDR3: TGTGCCAGTAGTATTGAGATTCGGGGAGAGCAGTACTTC. Protein sequence: CASSIEIRGEQYF.

This sequence joins TRBV6-4 and TRBJ2-3; D might be TRBD1 or TRBD2, each matching 6 bases. The CDR3 is 15 amino acids. In germline, CDR1 is MRHNA, CDR2 SNTAGT. The V end lost 0 bases, the J end lost 1 base, and 8 bases lay between the germline ends. The CDR3 is CASSDSRGGTDTQYF. CDR3 coding DNA: TGTGCCAGCAGTGACTCGAGGGGGGGCACAGATACGCAGTATTTT.

This sequence joins TRBV5-6 and TRBJ1-2, with TRBD1 identical over 9 bases. In germline, CDR1 is SGHDT, CDR2 YYEEEE. This CDR3 comprises 16 residues. Losses at the gene ends were 0 bases for V and 4 bases for J; bases not matched to a gene: 7. CDR3 region: CASSLAGGQGPYGYTF. The CDR3 bases are TGTGCCAGCAGCTTGGCTGGGGGACAGGGCCCCTATGGCTACACCTTC.

The J gene is TRBJ1-2, the V gene TRBV4-1, with 7 nucleotides matching TRBD1. The CDR3 length is 15 residues. V shed 4 bases and J 4 bases; nucleotides not matched to a gene: 9. Germline V gene sequence: CDR1 MGHRA, CDR2 YSYEKL. The CDR3 spells CASSPLIGGSYGYTF. For the CDR3, the DNA is TGCGCCAGCAGCCCCCTAATAGGGGGCTCCTATGGCTACACCTTC.

The CDR3 reads CASSPEGVRAFF. For the CDR3, the DNA is TGTGCCAGCAGCCCCGAAGGAGTCAGAGCTTTCTTT. The chain joins TRBV9 to TRBJ1-1; D unresolved. Looked up from germline, CDR1 is SGDLS and CDR2 is YYNGEE. Trimming left V 4 bases short and J 10 bases short, with 14 bases between. This CDR3 has 12 amino acids.

This sequence joins TRBV7-9 and TRBJ2-7, with D possibly matching TRBD2 (6 bases). The length of the CDR3 is 13 residues. Germline V gives CDR1 SEHNR, CDR2 FQNEAQ (reference sequence). Trimming shortened V by 0 bases and J by 3 bases, and 6 bases separated the two germline ends. The CDR3 DNA reads as TGTGCCAGCAGCTTAGCGCGGGGCTACGAGCAGTACTTC. This translates into CASSLARGYEQYF. The variable domain in full, completed from reference TRBV7-9 and TRBJ2-7, reads DTGVSQNPRHKITKRGQNVTFRCDPISEHNRLYWYRQTLGQGPEFLTYFQNEAQLEKSRLLSDRFSAERPKGSFSTLEIQRTEQGDSAMYLCASSLARGYEQYFGPGTRLTVT.

The count of this clone is one. The V gene is TRBV7-2, the J gene TRBJ2-2, with D possibly being TRBD1 or TRBD2 (5 bases each). V shed 1 base and J shed 6 bases, with 15 bases lying between them. Germline loops: CDR1 SGHTA, CDR2 FQGNSA. The CDR3 is 16 amino acids. This CDR3 is CASSLVGSGSPGELFF. The CDR3 DNA follows: TGTGCCAGCAGCTTAGTGGGTTCAGGGAGCCCCGGGGAGCTGTTTTTT. Filled out from reference TRBV7-2 and TRBJ2-2, the complete variable domain reads GAGVSQSPSNKVTEKGKDVELRCDPISGHTALYWYRQSLGQGLEFLIYFQGNSAPDKSGLPSDRFSAERTGGSVSTLTIQRTQQEDSAVYLCASSLVGSGSPGELFFGEGSRLTVL.

The genes are TRBV10-3 and TRBJ1-6, with TRBD1 as a possible D gene (5 bases). V gave up 6 bases and J gave up 7 bases, with 13 bases separating them. Per the germline V gene, CDR1 is ENHRY and CDR2 is SYGVKD. CDR3 size: 14 residues. CDR3 bases: TGTGCCATCAGCTGGGGGACGGGGAATTCACCCCTCCACTTT. The encoded protein is CAISWGTGNSPLHF.

J is TRBJ2-5 and V is TRBV19; the D gene is possibly TRBD1 (6 bases). The germline V gene has CDR1 LNHDA and CDR2 SQIVND (reference sequence). The V gene lost 6 bases and the J gene lost 5 bases, with 16 bases spanning the gap. This CDR3 comprises 14 residues. DNA for the CDR3: TGTGCCAGTAGGATGATAGGGGGTTCGGAGACCCAGTACTTC. Translating gives CASRMIGGSETQYF.

This rearrangement joins TRBV19 to TRBJ1-5, with a tentative D call TRBD1 (5 bases). The germline CDR1 and CDR2 sequences are LNHDA and SQIVND (reference sequence). The CDR3 extends over 16 amino acids. Trimming pared 4 bases from V and 4 bases from J, leaving 17 bases between. The CDR3 region is CASSTWDAPENQPQHF. In DNA form, the CDR3 reads TGTGCCAGTAGTACCTGGGACGCTCCCGAAAATCAGCCCCAGCATTTT.

This clone was seen a few times. V is TRBV30 and J is TRBJ1-5; no firm D call. This CDR3 has 11 residues. V was cut by 2 bases and J by 7 bases, with 6 bases left in between. CDR1 is GTSNPN and CDR2 is SVGIG in the germline V gene (reference sequence). The CDR3 here is CAWSSGQPQHF. The CDR3 coding sequence is TGTGCCTGGAGTTCGGGACAGCCCCAGCATTTT. Looking up the rest from reference TRBV30 and TRBJ1-5 gives the full variable domain: SQTIHQWPATLVQPVGSPLSLECTVEGTSNPNLYWYRQAAGRGLQLLFYSVGIGQISSEVPQNLSASRPQDRQFILSSKKLLLSDSGFYLCAWSSGQPQHFGDGTRLSIL.

This clone was counted only a few times. CDR3 coding DNA: TGTGCCAGCAGCTTGGTGACAGGGCATAGGACTGAAGCTTTCTTT. This gives the protein CASSLVTGHRTEAFF. The V gene is TRBV5-6, the J gene TRBJ1-1, with 7 bases aligning to TRBD1. Per germline, CDR1 SGHDT and CDR2 YYEEEE. This CDR3 region has 15 residues. The trim removed 0 bases at V and 5 bases at J, leaving 7 bases unmatched.

The count of this clone is one. V and J are TRBV19 and TRBJ2-7; the D gene could be TRBD1 or TRBD2 (7 bases each). Germline V CDR1 and CDR2: LNHDA, SQIVND (reference sequence). The CDR3 runs to 15 residues. The V gene lost 4 bases and the J gene lost 2 bases, with 15 bases spanning the gap. This CDR3 is CASSSTGEGTYEQYF. In DNA form, the CDR3 reads TGTGCCAGTAGTAGTACAGGGGAGGGCACCTACGAGCAGTACTTC. Drawing the rest from reference TRBV19 and TRBJ2-7, the complete variable domain is DGGITQSPKYLFRKEGQNVTLSCEQNLNHDAMYWYRQDPGQGLRLIYYSQIVNDFQKGDIAEGYSVSREKKESFPLTVTSAQKNPTAFYLCASSSTGEGTYEQYFGPGTRLTVT.

The V gene is TRBV7-9, the J gene TRBJ2-7; a possible D gene is TRBD1 (8 bases). The V end was cut by 3 bases, the J end by 6 bases, with 12 bases between. This CDR3 has 13 amino acids. Per the germline V gene, CDR1 is SEHNR and CDR2 is FQNEAQ (reference sequence). CDR3 coding DNA: TGTGCCAGCAGCTTTACAGGGGGGGCCGAGCAGTACTTC. It codes for CASSFTGGAEQYF.

CDR3 protein: CASSPYRGANTEAFF. The CDR3 DNA reads as TGTGCCAGCAGTCCATACAGGGGGGCGAACACTGAAGCTTTCTTT. This chain links TRBV7-2 with TRBJ1-1; 8 nucleotides agree with TRBD1. This CDR3 region has 15 residues. Germline assignment: CDR1 SGHTA and CDR2 FQGNSA. The J segment lost 1 base and the V segment lost 6 bases, leaving 7 bases of the junction unmatched.

The J gene is TRBJ1-2, the V gene TRBV5-6, with a tentative D call TRBD1 (6 bases). The CDR3 length is 14 residues. Germline CDR1 is SGHDT and CDR2 is YYEEEE. Trimming took 2 bases from V and 4 from J, leaving 12 bases between them. The CDR3 DNA reads as TGTGCCAGCAGCTTACAGGGTAAGGGCTATGGCTACACCTTC. As protein: CASSLQGKGYGYTF.

V gene TRBV4-2 combines with J gene TRBJ2-3; D remains ambiguous. CDR1 is LGHNA, CDR2 YNFKEQ, per germline. Trimming took 0 bases from V and 6 from J, leaving 10 bases between them. This CDR3 has 14 amino acids. CDR3 region: CASSQEESKDTQYF. The DNA for the CDR3 is TGTGCCAGCAGCCAAGAAGAGTCTAAGGATACGCAGTATTTT.

V usage is TRBV5-1 and J usage is TRBJ2-7; maybe TRBD2 (5 bases). Germline V gene sequence: CDR1 SGHRS, CDR2 YFSETQ. Trimming took off 0 bases at V and 2 bases at J, with 9 bases between the two ends. CDR3 length equals 14 residues. CDR3 protein: CASSLGTGPYEQYF. The DNA for the CDR3 is TGCGCCAGCAGCTTGGGGACTGGCCCCTACGAGCAGTACTTC.

The J gene is TRBJ2-7, the V gene TRBV7-2, with D perhaps matching TRBD1 (6 bases). Germline V gene data show CDR1 as SGHTA and CDR2 as FQGNSA. Trimming pared 5 bases from V and 2 bases from J, leaving 16 bases between. The CDR3 sequence is 15 residues long. The CDR3 sequence: CASSPLAGETYEQYF. The CDR3 DNA sequence: TGTGCCAGCAGCCCCCTCGCAGGGGAGACCTACGAGCAGTACTTC.

The chain combines TRBV2 with TRBJ2-7, with 8 bases matching TRBD2. The CDR3 sequence is 13 residues long. Germline CDR1 is SNHLY and CDR2 is FYNNEI. With 7 bases clipped from V and 2 bases from J, the junction kept 4 bases outside the gene matches. Written as DNA, the CDR3 is TGTGCCAGCATGGGCGGGGGGCCCTACGAGCAGTACTTC. It codes for CASMGGGPYEQYF.

The chain carries TRBV10-3 and TRBJ2-2; 9 positions agree with TRBD2. The germline gives CDR1 ENHRY, CDR2 SYGVKD. After removal of 4 bases from V and 2 bases from J, the junction contained 5 bases not matched to a gene. The CDR3 spans 16 residues. CDR3 in amino acids: CAISVLAGSNTGELFF. The CDR3 nucleotides read TGTGCCATCAGTGTCCTAGCGGGGAGCAACACCGGGGAGCTGTTTTTT.

The chain recombines TRBV5-1 with TRBJ2-2; 11 bases fit TRBD1. J gave up 9 bases and V 0 bases, and 7 bases lay outside the gene matches. The germline V gene has CDR1 SGHRS and CDR2 YFSETQ. CDR3 length: 16 residues. The CDR3 nucleotides read TGCGCCAGCAGCTTGGCCGGGACAGGGGGGATCAGGGAGCTGTTTTTT. This sequence encodes CASSLAGTGGIRELFF.

The chain recombines TRBV5-1 with TRBJ2-5; TRBD1 is a possible D gene (6 bases). The CDR3 consists of 15 residues. Trimming left V 2 bases short and J 6 bases short, with 17 bases between. The germline CDR1 and CDR2 sequences are SGHRS and YFSETQ. The CDR3 DNA reads TGCGCCAGCAGCTTAACGGCAGGGGAAACCCAGACCCAGTACTTC. This sequence encodes CASSLTAGETQTQYF.

The sample holds one count of this clone. The chain uses TRBV7-2 and TRBJ2-7; D is uncertain. The germline V and J ends were trimmed by 4 bases and 0 bases, with 10 bases remaining between them. The germline V gene encodes CDR1 SGHTA and CDR2 FQGNSA. The length of the CDR3 is 14 residues. As DNA, the CDR3 is TGTGCCAGCAGCTACACATCCCCCTCCTACGAGCAGTACTTC. Translating gives CASSYTSPSYEQYF.

This sequence joins TRBV4-3 and TRBJ2-3; D perhaps matches TRBD1 (6 bases). V gave up 6 bases and J gave up 4 bases, with 20 bases separating them. CDR3 size: 16 residues. CDR1 is LGHNA and CDR2 is YSLEER in the germline V gene. Here the CDR3 DNA reads TGCGCCAGCAGGTCCAGGGACACTCCGGGCGCAGATACGCAGTATTTT. Amino acid sequence: CASRSRDTPGADTQYF.

The chain couples TRBV7-9 to TRBJ1-1, with D perhaps matching TRBD1 (5 bases). Trimming removed 3 bases from V and 9 bases from J, with 11 bases in between. The CDR3 is 12 residues long. Per the germline V gene, CDR1 is SEHNR and CDR2 is FQNEAQ (reference sequence). Here the CDR3 reads CASSLGHPQAFF. Written as DNA, the CDR3 is TGTGCCAGCAGCTTGGGGCACCCTCAAGCTTTCTTT.

For the CDR3, the DNA is TGTGCCAGCTCGGTTCCGGGACAGGCACCGGAGCAGTACTTC. Translation gives CASSVPGQAPEQYF. The V gene is TRBV18, the J gene TRBJ2-7; 8 bases are shared with TRBD1. With V trimmed by 6 bases and J by 7 bases, 11 bases remained unmatched. Germline V gives CDR1 KGHSH, CDR2 LQKENI. The CDR3 runs to 14 residues.

The CDR3 loop is CASSLYSSYEQYF. The CDR3 DNA reads TGTGCCAGCAGTTTATACAGCTCCTACGAGCAGTACTTC. The chain combines TRBV27 with TRBJ2-7, with D hard to call. The CDR3 loop spans 13 amino acids. Germline loops: CDR1 MNHEY, CDR2 SMNVEV (reference sequence). The V end was cut by 1 base, the J end by 0 bases, with 4 bases between.

The chain recombines TRBV5-8 with TRBJ1-2; D gene unclear. Trimming cost V 4 bases and J 4 bases, with 17 bases left between them. The CDR3 loop spans 15 amino acids. CDR1 and CDR2 (germline): SGHTS, YDEGEE. The CDR3: CASSPGTRSFYGYTF. The CDR3 nucleotides read TGTGCCAGCAGCCCAGGAACGCGATCCTTCTATGGCTACACCTTC.

This chain connects TRBV5-1 to TRBJ2-7, with D maybe TRBD1 (6 bases). The V end was cut by 3 bases, the J end by 2 bases, with 12 bases between. Germline CDR1 is SGHRS and CDR2 is YFSETQ. This CDR3 has 14 residues. The CDR3 coding sequence is TGCGCCAGCAGCTCGGGGACATCCGCCTACGAGCAGTACTTC. Its translation: CASSSGTSAYEQYF.